What follows are 5 T cell receptor beta chains derived from one specimen sequenced in a study of T-cell reconstitution after alpha-beta-depleted transplantation in children. The library targeted TCRbeta and was prepared with unique molecular identifiers. Each CDR3 protein is one row after TCRdb ran MiXCR on the PCR reads. The sample yields hundreds of thousands of distinct CDR3 sequences, roughly 15% seen once. The material sequenced was PBMCs from the stem cell graft donor, taken from the stem cell graft. The receptor source for this set is a human donor who donated a stem cell graft to a child with acute myeloid leukemia.

This clonotype was recorded a few times. The genes are TRBV6-1 and TRBJ1-6, with D hard to call. The germline V gene has CDR1 MNHNS and CDR2 SASEGT. This CDR3 contains 15 residues. Trimming left V 0 bases short and J 0 bases short, with 3 bases between. CDR3 nucleotide sequence: TGTGCCAGCAGTGAAGCTACCTCCTATAATTCACCCCTCCACTTT. This codes for CASSEATSYNSPLHF.

This clonotype was seen ten or more times. The chain combines TRBV20-1 with TRBJ2-3, with D hard to call. The CDR3 has 16 residues. V gave up 0 bases and J gave up 6 bases, with 19 bases separating them. CDR1 is DFQATT, CDR2 SNEGSKA, per germline (reference sequence). The CDR3 loop is CSARDSPASEIDTQYF. Here the CDR3 DNA reads TGCAGTGCTAGAGACAGCCCGGCATCGGAAATCGATACGCAGTATTTT.

This clonotype occurred a few times. V and J are TRBV20-1 and TRBJ2-4, with D possibly TRBD2 on 6 matching bases. Germline values: CDR1 DFQATT, CDR2 SNEGSKA (reference sequence). V lost 0 bases and J 9 bases, leaving 15 bases between the germline ends. There are 14 residues in the CDR3. CDR3 in amino acids: CSARDPKLASIQYF. In DNA form, the CDR3 reads TGCAGTGCTAGAGACCCGAAGCTAGCGAGCATTCAGTACTTC.

This clonotype was recorded at least ten times. The chain recombines TRBV27 with TRBJ2-1; TRBD1 or TRBD2 may be the D gene (7 bases each). CDR3 length equals 14 residues. CDR1 is MNHEY, CDR2 SMNVEV, per germline (reference sequence). V lost 1 base and J 9 bases, leaving 13 bases between the germline ends. Here the CDR3 reads CASSLFPGGGEQFF. The DNA of the CDR3 is TGTGCCAGCAGTTTATTCCCAGGGGGGGGTGAGCAGTTCTTC.

This clonotype was counted between two and nine times. V usage is TRBV11-2 and J usage is TRBJ1-1; tentatively, D is TRBD1 (5 bases). Germline V CDR1 and CDR2: SGHAT, FQNNGV. V was trimmed by 0 bases and J by 3 bases, leaving 11 bases between them. This CDR3 has 15 amino acids. CDR3 DNA sequence: TGTGCCAGCAGCTTAGAAGGCAGGGTCGACACTGAAGCTTTCTTT. Translated, it gives CASSLEGRVDTEAFF.